The 24 T cell receptor beta chains below come from one sample, sequenced in a study of blood T cell repertoires in COVID-19. TCRdb keeps only in-frame clones here, not all; method: immunoSEQ multiplex PCR. The table records around 26,000 clones, around four fifths of them present only once. Sequencing was done on a sample of peripheral blood. These receptors were obtained from a man between 70 and 80 years old with acute or convalescent COVID-19.

V gene TRBV18 combines with J gene TRBJ1-5, with TRBD1 identical over 7 bases. CDR3 length equals 13 residues. Trimming removed 5 bases from V and 4 bases from J; junction bases left unmatched: 2. Per the germline V gene, CDR1 is KGHSH and CDR2 is LQKENI. CDR3 coding DNA: TGTGCCAGCTCATCGGGACAGAATCAGCCCCAGCATTTT. This translates into CASSSGQNQPQHF.

V and J are TRBV7-9 and TRBJ1-2, with a tentative D call TRBD1 (5 bases). Germline lookup yields CDR1 SEHNR and CDR2 FQNEAQ (reference sequence). V dropped 2 bases and J dropped 0 bases, with 7 bases sitting between them. This CDR3 has 14 residues. The CDR3 reads CASSLQGSNYGYTF. The DNA of the CDR3 is TGTGCCAGCAGCTTACAGGGTTCTAACTATGGCTACACCTTC.

This chain links TRBV11-2 with TRBJ2-7, with D maybe TRBD1 (5 bases). Germline V CDR1 and CDR2: SGHAT, FQNNGV. V was cut by 0 bases and J by 4 bases, with 16 bases left in between. This CDR3 contains 16 residues. The CDR3 DNA follows: TGTGCCAGCAGCTTAGAATACAGGCTGGGCCCGTACGAGCAGTACTTC. Amino acid sequence: CASSLEYRLGPYEQYF.

There are a few counts of this clone. The chain is built from TRBV11-2 and TRBJ2-1, with D tentatively TRBD2 (5 bases). Trimming cost V 0 bases and J 9 bases, with 21 bases left between them. Germline CDR1 reads SGHAT; CDR2 reads FQNNGV. The CDR3 consists of 17 residues. The CDR3 loop is CASSLDSQAAPGSEQFF. Here the CDR3 DNA reads TGTGCCAGCAGCTTAGATAGCCAAGCGGCACCCGGCAGTGAGCAGTTCTTC.

The chain is built from TRBV6-5 and TRBJ1-1, with no clear D. Germline CDR1 MNHEY, CDR2 SVGAGI. The V and J ends lost 6 bases and 10 bases respectively, with 18 bases between them. The CDR3 is made up of 13 amino acids. CDR3 in amino acids: CASRISGKEGAFF. The CDR3 coding sequence is TGTGCCAGCAGGATATCGGGGAAGGAAGGAGCTTTCTTT.

Note on this clone: An end of the junction does not agree with germline; a read error may underlie this. This chain joins TRBV6-2 or TRBV6-3 and TRBJ2-1; D is perhaps TRBD2 (6 bases). Germline CDR1 and CDR2: MNHEY and SVGEGT. The CDR3 loop spans 13 amino acids. The CDR3 bases are TGTGCCAGCAGCCTGCAAGTACCGGGACTCCCAATCTTC. This encodes CASSLQVPGLPIF.

The chain recombines TRBV6-6 with TRBJ1-1; 8 bases are a match to TRBD1. This CDR3 has 16 residues. Germline-derived CDR1 and CDR2 are MNHNY and SVGAGI (reference sequence). The V gene end was trimmed by 7 bases and the J gene end by 3 bases; junction bases not matched to a gene: 13. The CDR3 DNA sequence: TGTGCCAGCATGCGTCCGGACAGGGTTAGGGACACTGAAGCTTTCTTT. Translation: CASMRPDRVRDTEAFF.

This clone was seen a single time. The V gene is TRBV7-9, the J gene TRBJ1-4; no clear D. This CDR3 comprises 12 residues. CDR1 and CDR2 (germline): SEHNR, FQNEAQ (reference sequence). Trimming cost V 5 bases and J 7 bases, with 8 bases left between them. CDR3 loop: CASSRAGEKLFF. The DNA for the CDR3 is TGTGCCAGCAGCCGCGCGGGTGAAAAACTGTTTTTT.

For the CDR3, the DNA is TGTGCCAGCAGCTTGTGGGGGCCGGGCTATGGCTACACCTTC. This translates into CASSLWGPGYGYTF. The chain has TRBV5-4 and TRBJ1-2, with D maybe TRBD1 (6 bases). The CDR3 loop spans 14 amino acids. The V end was cut by 1 base, the J end by 4 bases, with 11 bases between. CDR1 is SGHNT, CDR2 YYREEE, per germline (reference sequence).

The chain links TRBV11-3 to TRBJ2-1, with 14 bases matching TRBD2. The V gene end was trimmed by 4 bases and the J gene end by 6 bases; junction bases not matched to a gene: 11. Germline V gene sequence: CDR1 SGHNT, CDR2 YENEEA. The CDR3 sequence is 18 residues long. CDR3 DNA: TGTGCCAGCAGCTCCGGGACTAGCGGGAGTAGGGCTCGCAATGAGCAGTTCTTC. Translated, it gives CASSSGTSGSRARNEQFF.

V usage is TRBV6-2 or TRBV6-3 and J usage is TRBJ1-6; no definite D call. The germline V gene encodes CDR1 MNHEY and CDR2 SVGEGT. V lost 6 bases and J 8 bases, leaving 5 bases between the germline ends. The CDR3 is made up of 11 amino acids. The CDR3 DNA follows: TGTGCCAGCAGCAACTATTCACCCCTCCACTTT. This gives the protein CASSNYSPLHF.

The chain combines TRBV18 with TRBJ1-6; the D is unclear. The CDR3 consists of 13 residues. The germline V gene has CDR1 KGHSH and CDR2 LQKENI. Trimming took 4 bases from V and 10 from J, leaving 11 bases between them. CDR3 sequence reads: CASSRAGDSPLHF. The CDR3 nucleotides read TGTGCCAGCTCACGGGCCGGCGACTCACCCCTCCACTTT.

The genes are TRBV5-8 and TRBJ2-5; perhaps TRBD2 as D (6 bases). Germline CDR1 and CDR2: SGHTS and YDEGEE. This CDR3 spans 13 amino acids. V lost 7 bases and J 0 bases, leaving 10 bases between the germline ends. The CDR3 is CASDRGNQETQYF. CDR3 DNA sequence: TGTGCCAGCGATCGGGGGAACCAAGAGACCCAGTACTTC.

The chain has TRBV28 and TRBJ1-5, with D possibly TRBD1 on 6 matching bases. Trimming pared 7 bases from V and 3 bases from J, leaving 13 bases between. CDR1 and CDR2 (germline): MDHEN, SYDVKM. The CDR3 spans 14 residues. The CDR3 here is CASKLAGVNQPQHF. The CDR3 nucleotides read TGTGCCAGCAAGTTAGCAGGGGTCAATCAGCCCCAGCATTTT.

The rearrangement links TRBV5-1 to TRBJ2-1; TRBD1 agrees at 7 bases. Looked up from germline, CDR1 is SGHRS and CDR2 is YFSETQ. There are 19 residues in the CDR3. The V segment lost 6 bases and the J segment 6 bases; nucleotides outside the gene matches: 24. CDR3 region: CASTLTPGQGGLRGNEQFF. CDR3 nucleotides: TGCGCCAGCACGTTAACCCCGGGACAAGGGGGCCTGCGTGGCAATGAGCAGTTCTTC.

The rearrangement uses TRBV7-2 and TRBJ2-1, with a tentative D call TRBD2 (6 bases). The CDR3 has 13 amino acids. Trimming cost V 1 base and J 11 bases, with 12 bases left between them. Looked up from germline, CDR1 is SGHTA and CDR2 is FQGNSA. As DNA, the CDR3 is TGTGCCAGCAGCTTAGTGTGGCGGGATAAGCAGTTCTTC. Its translation is CASSLVWRDKQFF.

This clone has a single count. The chain has TRBV5-1 and TRBJ2-3; maybe TRBD2 (5 bases). Trimming cost V 4 bases and J 2 bases, with 14 bases left between them. Per the germline V gene, CDR1 is SGHRS and CDR2 is YFSETQ. The CDR3 totals 15 residues. In DNA form, the CDR3 reads TGCGCCAGCAGCCCCGCGAGCGGAAACACAGATACGCAGTATTTT. Its protein is CASSPASGNTDTQYF.

This clone was observed a few times. The genes are TRBV25-1 and TRBJ2-1, with D unresolved. V was trimmed by 0 bases and J by 8 bases, leaving 2 bases between them. CDR1 MGHDK and CDR2 SYGVNS come from the germline V gene. This CDR3 has 11 amino acids. The DNA of the CDR3 is TGTGCCAGCAGTGAATACTATGAGCAGTTCTTC. As protein: CASSEYYEQFF.

This chain links TRBV6-4 with TRBJ1-5; no reliable D call. The V end was cut by 9 bases, the J end by 7 bases, with 19 bases between. CDR3 size: 14 residues. Germline-derived CDR1 and CDR2 are MRHNA and SNTAGT. CDR3 residues: CASPKRGNEQPQHF. In nucleotides, the CDR3 is TGTGCCAGTCCTAAGCGGGGAAATGAGCAGCCCCAGCATTTT.

This chain joins TRBV5-4 and TRBJ2-7, with 8 nucleotides matching TRBD2. Germline V lookup: CDR1 SGHNT, CDR2 YYREEE (reference sequence). Trimming cost V 0 bases and J 3 bases; bases outside gene matches: 11. This CDR3 contains 17 residues. Here the CDR3 reads CASSLAAGVTVGYEQYF. DNA of the CDR3: TGTGCCAGCAGCTTGGCAGCGGGAGTGACCGTGGGCTACGAGCAGTACTTC.

This sequence joins TRBV19 and TRBJ2-2; TRBD1 matches at 7 bases. Unmatched junction bases numbered 1, after V lost 5 bases and J lost 1 base. Germline CDR1 and CDR2: LNHDA and SQIVND (reference sequence). There are 14 residues in the CDR3. This chain's CDR3 is CASSRTGNTGELFF. The CDR3 nucleotides read TGTGCCAGTAGTCGGACAGGGAACACCGGGGAGCTGTTTTTT.

The rearrangement joins TRBV5-1 to TRBJ2-5; D unclear. Germline CDR1 is SGHRS and CDR2 is YFSETQ. V shed 4 bases and J shed 2 bases, with 3 bases lying between them. There are 11 residues in the CDR3. This CDR3 reads CASSRQETQYF. In DNA, the CDR3 is TGCGCCAGCAGCCGTCAAGAGACCCAGTACTTC.

The rearrangement links TRBV12-3 or TRBV12-4 to TRBJ1-1; possible D gene TRBD1, 6 bases. There are 13 residues in the CDR3. Trimming removed 3 bases at V and 11 bases at J, with 16 bases between. CDR3 DNA sequence: TGTGCCAGCAGTTTGGAGAGAGGGGGAAAGGCTTTCTTT. Translated: CASSLERGGKAFF.

The rearrangement uses TRBV7-9 and TRBJ2-2; 9 bases agree with TRBD1. The CDR3 has 15 amino acids. With 2 bases clipped from V and 4 bases from J, the junction kept 2 bases outside the gene matches. Germline V CDR1 and CDR2: SEHNR, FQNEAQ (reference sequence). CDR3 coding DNA: TGTGCCAGCAGCTTAACAGGGGGCATCACCGGGGAGCTGTTTTTT. Translation: CASSLTGGITGELFF.